A selection of T cell receptor beta chains follows, all from one sample in a study of neurological immune-mediated disorders. MiXCR was run by TCRdb on the 5' RACE reads, yielding one entry per CDR3 protein. Here the sample spans more than 75,000 distinct CDR3 sequences, around 4% being singletons. The source material was PBMCs. The origin of the receptors is a woman aged 60 to 75 with multiple sclerosis. Both conserved end residues are part of each CDR3.

j_call | v_call | cdr3_aa
TRBJ1-1 | TRBV18 | CASSPRPGQGSTEAFF
TRBJ2-1 | TRBV5-1 | CASSFGTVSYNEQFF
TRBJ2-5 | TRBV6-6 | CASSYTRVGETQYF
TRBJ2-1 | TRBV5-1 | CASSLGSGSQRINEQFF
TRBJ2-1 | TRBV12-3/TRBV12-4 | CASSLVFSHEQFF
TRBJ2-2 | TRBV5-1 | CASSLGAITGELFF
TRBJ2-1 | TRBV4-1 | CASSHPRTSGGAIPDNEQFF
TRBJ2-5 | TRBV28 | CASSLDAAGGPRETQYF
TRBJ1-3 | TRBV12-3/TRBV12-4 | CASRGIGNSGNTIYF
TRBJ1-2 | TRBV3-1 | CASSQAGPVGYTF
TRBJ1-2 | TRBV20-1 | CSAQAGTAWGYGYTF
TRBJ2-3 | TRBV11-2 | CASSLGTDTQYF
TRBJ1-5 | TRBV5-1 | CASSWIGGDQPQHF
TRBJ2-7 | TRBV6-6 | CASRYGGGDRYEQYF
TRBJ2-5 | TRBV27 | CASSLTFMTSGIAWAEETQYF
TRBJ1-1 | TRBV20-1 | CSARIVGGTEAFF
TRBJ2-2 | TRBV6-6 | CASSYGTGGSGELFF
TRBJ1-1 | TRBV5-6 | CASSPGLRTVSMNTEAFF
TRBJ1-5 | TRBV5-1 | CASSPGHNSNQPQHF
TRBJ1-1 | TRBV14 | CASSRGPFIRGRLTAFF
TRBJ2-1 | TRBV9 | CASSVAPGTVNNEQFF
TRBJ1-2 | TRBV5-1 | CASSWDRGEDYGYTF
TRBJ2-7 | TRBV5-1 | CASSNTGTRGVYEQYF
TRBJ2-1 | TRBV6-5 | CASSYSRASGGGADNEQFF
TRBJ2-4 | TRBV29-1 | CSVELGTGVWAKNIQYF
TRBJ2-5 | TRBV5-1 | CASTLGQGPEETQYF
TRBJ2-3 | TRBV3-1 | CASSQGLGPLDTQYF
TRBJ1-2 | TRBV9 | CASSVGQGHYGYTF
TRBJ2-4 | TRBV3-1 | CASRQGDIQYF
TRBJ2-5 | TRBV5-6 | CASSLDRQGTETQYF
TRBJ2-1 | TRBV5-1 | CASSWDRGSEQFF
TRBJ1-2 | TRBV6-6 | CASSYDGDYGYTF
TRBJ1-6 | TRBV5-1 | CASSLAGGSDSPLHF
TRBJ2-1 | TRBV7-6 | CASSPDMNHEQFF
TRBJ2-4 | TRBV7-2 | CASSLPQAGGSKNIQYF
TRBJ2-4 | TRBV7-8 | CASGDSSGEVRNIQYF
TRBJ1-4 | TRBV12-3/TRBV12-4 | CASRVGPLATNEKLFF
TRBJ1-2 | TRBV21-1 | CASSKKQGALGYTF
TRBJ1-1 | TRBV5-1 | CASSYGPTVEAFF
TRBJ2-1 | TRBV7-2 | CASRPGAGGHFEQFF
TRBJ2-1 | TRBV4-1 | CASSQPQGNEQFF
TRBJ2-7 | TRBV7-7 | CASSRDRGSYEQYF
TRBJ2-5 | TRBV20-1 | CSARLGNLESETQYF
TRBJ2-1 | TRBV6-5 | CASSSGGLGPNEQFF
TRBJ1-6 | TRBV6-1 | CASSEEALILVINSPLHF
TRBJ1-5 | TRBV20-1 | CSASGVTAGNQPQHF
TRBJ2-5 | TRBV4-2 | CASSQATSQETQYF
TRBJ2-5 | TRBV20-1 | CSASPGQETQYF
TRBJ2-1 | TRBV20-1 | CSAWDRESYNEQFF
TRBJ2-1 | TRBV15 | CATSRATRDNEQFF
TRBJ2-2 | TRBV4-1 | CASSRRKSPNTGELFF
TRBJ2-3 | TRBV6-5 | CASRATRADTQYF
TRBJ2-3 | TRBV5-8 | CASSLTASTDTQYF
TRBJ2-7 | TRBV18 | CASSPNRGNYEQYF
TRBJ1-1 | TRBV3-1 | CASSLMGGGATEAFF
TRBJ2-1 | TRBV6-2/TRBV6-3 | CASSSIGGGPYNEQFF
TRBJ2-7 | TRBV15 | CATSQGGYEQYF